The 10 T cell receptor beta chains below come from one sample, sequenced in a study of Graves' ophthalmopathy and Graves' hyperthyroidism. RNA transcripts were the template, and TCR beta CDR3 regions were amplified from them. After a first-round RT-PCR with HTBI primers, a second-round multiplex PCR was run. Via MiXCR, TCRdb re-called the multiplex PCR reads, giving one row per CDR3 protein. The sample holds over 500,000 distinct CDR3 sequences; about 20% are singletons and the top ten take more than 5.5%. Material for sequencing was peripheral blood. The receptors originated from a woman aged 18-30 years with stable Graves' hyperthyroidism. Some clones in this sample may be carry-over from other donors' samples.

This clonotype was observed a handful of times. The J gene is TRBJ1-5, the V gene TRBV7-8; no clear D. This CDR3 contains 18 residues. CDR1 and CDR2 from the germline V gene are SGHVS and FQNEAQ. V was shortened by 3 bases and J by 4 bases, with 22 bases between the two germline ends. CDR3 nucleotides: TGTGCCAGCAGCTTCAGTATTTTGGTTCCCAAGGTAAATCAGCCCCAGCATTTT. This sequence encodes CASSFSILVPKVNQPQHF.

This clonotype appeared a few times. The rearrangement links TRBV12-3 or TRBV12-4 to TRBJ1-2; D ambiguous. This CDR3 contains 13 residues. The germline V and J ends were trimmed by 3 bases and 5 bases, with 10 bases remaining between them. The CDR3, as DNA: TGTGCCAGCAGTTTTCGCGCCGGATATGGCTACACCTTC. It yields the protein CASSFRAGYGYTF.

The CDR3 here is CASSPAGAVTDTQYF. DNA for the CDR3: TGTGCCAGCAGTCCTGCGGGGGCGGTCACAGATACGCAGTATTTT. The chain combines TRBV12-3 or TRBV12-4 with TRBJ2-3, with a weak D call TRBD2 (7 bases). The CDR3 has 15 residues. V was cut by 5 bases and J by 2 bases, with 14 bases left in between.

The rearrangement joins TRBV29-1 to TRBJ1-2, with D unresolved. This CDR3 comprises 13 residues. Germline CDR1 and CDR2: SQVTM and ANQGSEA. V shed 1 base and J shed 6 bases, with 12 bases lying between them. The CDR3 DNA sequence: TGCAGCGTTGAAGCCTCGGGGTGGCATGGCTACACCTTC. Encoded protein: CSVEASGWHGYTF.

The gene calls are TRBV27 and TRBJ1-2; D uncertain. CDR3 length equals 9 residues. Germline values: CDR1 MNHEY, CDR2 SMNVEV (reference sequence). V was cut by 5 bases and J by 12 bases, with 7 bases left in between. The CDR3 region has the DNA TGTGCCAGCAGTGGGGAGGACACCTTC. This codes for CASSGEDTF.

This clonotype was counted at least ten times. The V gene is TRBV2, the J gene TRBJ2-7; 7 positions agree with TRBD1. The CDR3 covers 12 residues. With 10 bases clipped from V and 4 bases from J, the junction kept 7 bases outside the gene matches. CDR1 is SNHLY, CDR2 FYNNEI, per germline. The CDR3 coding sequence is TGTGCCAACGGGGACAGCAGTTACGAGCAGTACTTC. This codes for CANGDSSYEQYF.

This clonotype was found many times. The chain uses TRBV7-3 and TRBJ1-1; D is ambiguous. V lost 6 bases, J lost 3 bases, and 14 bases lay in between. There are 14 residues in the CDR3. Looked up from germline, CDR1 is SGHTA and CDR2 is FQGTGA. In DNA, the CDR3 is TGTGCCAGCAGATTACAAGTTACCGACACTGAAGCTTTCTTT. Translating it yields CASRLQVTDTEAFF.

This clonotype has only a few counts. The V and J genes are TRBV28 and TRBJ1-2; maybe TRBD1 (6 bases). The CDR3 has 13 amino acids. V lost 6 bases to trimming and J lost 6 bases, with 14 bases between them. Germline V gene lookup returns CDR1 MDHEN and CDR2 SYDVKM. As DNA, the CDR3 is TGTGCCAGCAGACAACAGGGACGGAATGGCTACACCTTC. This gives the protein CASRQQGRNGYTF.

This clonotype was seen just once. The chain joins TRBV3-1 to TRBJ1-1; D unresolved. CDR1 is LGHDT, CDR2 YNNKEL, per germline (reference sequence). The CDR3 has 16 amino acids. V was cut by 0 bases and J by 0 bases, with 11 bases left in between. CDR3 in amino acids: CASSQDEWYVNTEAFF. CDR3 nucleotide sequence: TGTGCCAGCAGCCAAGACGAATGGTATGTGAACACTGAAGCTTTCTTT. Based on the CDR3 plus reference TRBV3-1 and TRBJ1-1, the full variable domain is DTAVSQTPKYLVTQMGNDKSIKCEQNLGHDTMYWYKQDSKKFLKIMFSYNNKELIINETVPNRFSPKSPDKAHLNLHINSLELGDSAVYFCASSQDEWYVNTEAFFGQGTRLTVV.

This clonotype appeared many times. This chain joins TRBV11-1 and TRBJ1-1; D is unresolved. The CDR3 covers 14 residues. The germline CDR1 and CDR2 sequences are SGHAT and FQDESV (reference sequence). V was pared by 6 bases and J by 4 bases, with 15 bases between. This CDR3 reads CASSLTGFGTEAFF. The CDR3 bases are TGTGCCAGCAGTCTGACGGGGTTTGGCACTGAAGCTTTCTTT.